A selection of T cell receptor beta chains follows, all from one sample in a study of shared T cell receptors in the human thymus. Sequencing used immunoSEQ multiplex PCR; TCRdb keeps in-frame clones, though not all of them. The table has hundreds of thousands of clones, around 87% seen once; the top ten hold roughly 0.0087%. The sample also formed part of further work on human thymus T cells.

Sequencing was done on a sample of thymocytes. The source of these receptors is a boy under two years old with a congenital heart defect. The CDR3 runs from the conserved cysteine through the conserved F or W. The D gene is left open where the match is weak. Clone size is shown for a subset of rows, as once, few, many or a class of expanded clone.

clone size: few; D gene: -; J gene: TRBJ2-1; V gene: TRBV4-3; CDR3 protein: CASSQTSGLAYNEQFF; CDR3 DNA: TGCGCCAGCAGCCAAACAAGCGGGCTTGCCTACAATGAGCAGTTCTTC
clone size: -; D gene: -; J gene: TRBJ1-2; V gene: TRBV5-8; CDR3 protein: CASSLEGDRNYGYTF; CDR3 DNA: TGTGCCAGCAGCTTGGAGGGCGACAGAAACTATGGCTACACCTTC
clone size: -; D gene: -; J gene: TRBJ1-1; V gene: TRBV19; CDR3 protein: CASTSTPGQNTEAFF; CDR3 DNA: TGTGCCAGTACCTCAACCCCGGGACAGAACACTGAAGCTTTCTTT
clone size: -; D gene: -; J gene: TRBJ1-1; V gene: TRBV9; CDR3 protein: CASSVGSQANTEAFF; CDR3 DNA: TGTGCCAGCAGCGTAGGTTCCCAGGCGAACACTGAAGCTTTCTTT
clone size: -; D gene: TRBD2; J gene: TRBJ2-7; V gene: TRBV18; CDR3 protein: CASSPVLAGRSSYEQYF; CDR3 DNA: TGTGCCAGCTCACCAGTTCTAGCGGGACGTAGCTCCTACGAGCAGTACTTC
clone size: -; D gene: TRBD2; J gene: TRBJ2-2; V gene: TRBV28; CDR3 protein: CASSPTSVNTGELFF; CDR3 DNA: TGTGCCAGCAGCCCCACTAGCGTTAACACCGGGGAGCTGTTTTTT
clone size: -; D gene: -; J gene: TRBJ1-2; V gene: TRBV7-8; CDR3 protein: CASSFLQGTNYGYTF; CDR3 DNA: TGTGCCAGCAGCTTTTTACAGGGAACTAACTATGGCTACACCTTC
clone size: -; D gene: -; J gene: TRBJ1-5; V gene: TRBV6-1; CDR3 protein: CASSVDMGNQPQHF; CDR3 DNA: TGTGCCAGCAGTGTGGACATGGGCAATCAGCCCCAGCATTTT
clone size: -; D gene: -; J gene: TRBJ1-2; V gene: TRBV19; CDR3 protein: CASSRAQGNYGYTF; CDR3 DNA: TGTGCCAGTAGTAGGGCACAGGGTAACTATGGCTACACCTTC
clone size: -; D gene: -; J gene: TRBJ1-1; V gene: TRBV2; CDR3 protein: CASSPKTANTEAFF; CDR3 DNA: TGTGCCAGCAGTCCAAAGACAGCCAACACTGAAGCTTTCTTT
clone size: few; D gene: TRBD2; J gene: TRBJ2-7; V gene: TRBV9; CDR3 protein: CASSPGLAGVNYEQYF; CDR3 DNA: TGTGCCAGCAGCCCGGGACTAGCGGGAGTCAACTACGAGCAGTACTTC
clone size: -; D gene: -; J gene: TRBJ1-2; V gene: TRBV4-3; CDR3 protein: CASSPNHTNLNYGYTF; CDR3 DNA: TGCGCCAGCAGCCCGAACCACACGAACCTTAACTATGGCTACACCTTC
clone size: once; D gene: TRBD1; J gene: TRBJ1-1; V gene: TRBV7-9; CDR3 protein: CASSFGQGGAEAFF; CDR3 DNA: TGTGCCAGCAGCTTCGGACAGGGAGGTGCTGAAGCTTTCTTT
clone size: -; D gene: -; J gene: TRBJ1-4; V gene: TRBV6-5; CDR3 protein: CASHTRGEKLFF; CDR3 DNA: TGTGCCAGCCACACAAGAGGCGAAAAACTGTTTTTT
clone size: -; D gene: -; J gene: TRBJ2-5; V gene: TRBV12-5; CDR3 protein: CASGLSQRETQYF; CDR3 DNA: TGTGCTAGTGGTTTGTCGCAACGGGAGACCCAGTACTTC
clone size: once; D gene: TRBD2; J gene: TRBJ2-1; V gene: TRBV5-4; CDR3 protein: CASSFPGGYNEQFF; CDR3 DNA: TGTGCCAGCAGCTTTCCGGGGGGGTACAATGAGCAGTTCTTC
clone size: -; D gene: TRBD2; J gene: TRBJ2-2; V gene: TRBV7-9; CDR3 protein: CASSPGTSGRVNTGELFF; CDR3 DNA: TGTGCCAGCAGCCCCGGGACTAGCGGGAGGGTTAACACCGGGGAGCTGTTTTTT
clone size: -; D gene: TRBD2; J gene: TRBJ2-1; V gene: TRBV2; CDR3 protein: CASSGLAGYNEQFF; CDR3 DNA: TGTGCCAGCAGTGGACTAGCGGGATACAATGAGCAGTTCTTC
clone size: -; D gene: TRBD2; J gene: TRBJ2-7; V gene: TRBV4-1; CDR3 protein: CASSQEWVAGGPHEQYF; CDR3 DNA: TGCGCCAGCAGCCAAGAATGGGTCGCGGGGGGGCCCCACGAGCAGTACTTC
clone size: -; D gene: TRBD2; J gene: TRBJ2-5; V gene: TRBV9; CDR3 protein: CASSRGMGGMHQETQYF; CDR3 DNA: TGTGCCAGCAGCCGGGGGATGGGAGGGATGCACCAAGAGACCCAGTACTTC
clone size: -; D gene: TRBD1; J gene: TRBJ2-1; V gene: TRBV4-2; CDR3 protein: CASSQGRRDRFSYNEQFF; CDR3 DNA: TGTGCCAGCAGCCAAGGGAGAAGGGACAGGTTTTCCTACAATGAGCAGTTCTTC
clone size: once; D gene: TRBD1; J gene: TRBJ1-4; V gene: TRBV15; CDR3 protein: CATSGGTGGNEKLFF; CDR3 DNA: TGTGCCACCAGCGGGGGGACAGGGGGGAATGAAAAACTGTTTTTT
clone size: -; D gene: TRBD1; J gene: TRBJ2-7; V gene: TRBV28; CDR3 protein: CASSGTGGYEQYF; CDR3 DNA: TGTGCCAGCAGCGGGACAGGGGGCTACGAGCAGTACTTC
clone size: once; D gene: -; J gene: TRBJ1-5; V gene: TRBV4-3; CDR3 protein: CASSQGEGAHQPQHF; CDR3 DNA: TGCGCCAGCAGCCAAGGCGAGGGAGCGCACCAGCCCCAGCATTTT
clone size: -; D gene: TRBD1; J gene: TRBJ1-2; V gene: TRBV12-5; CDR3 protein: CASGLVRGHGYTF; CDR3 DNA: TGTGCTAGTGGTTTGGTAAGGGGGCATGGCTACACCTTC
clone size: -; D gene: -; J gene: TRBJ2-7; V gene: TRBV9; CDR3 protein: CASSVEPNRDPYEQYF; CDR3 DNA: TGTGCCAGCAGCGTAGAACCGAACAGGGACCCCTACGAGCAGTACTTC
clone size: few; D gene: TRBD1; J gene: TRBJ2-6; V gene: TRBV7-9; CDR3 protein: CASSRTGPDSGANVLTF; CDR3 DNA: TGTGCCAGCAGCCGGACAGGGCCCGACTCTGGGGCCAACGTCCTGACTTTC
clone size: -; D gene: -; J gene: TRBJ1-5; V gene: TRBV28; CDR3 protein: CASRPRRVSNQPQHF; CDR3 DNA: TGTGCCAGCAGACCCCGGAGGGTGAGCAATCAGCCCCAGCATTTT
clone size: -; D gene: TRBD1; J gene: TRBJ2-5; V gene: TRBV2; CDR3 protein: CASSVLGTGRVKTQYF; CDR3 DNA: TGTGCCAGCAGTGTGTTGGGGACAGGGAGGGTCAAGACCCAGTACTTC
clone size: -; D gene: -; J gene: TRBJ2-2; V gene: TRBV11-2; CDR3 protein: CASSAGQINTGELFF; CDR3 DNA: TGTGCCAGCAGCGCGGGACAGATTAACACCGGGGAGCTGTTTTTT
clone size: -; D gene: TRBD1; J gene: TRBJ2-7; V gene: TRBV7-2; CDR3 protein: CARISRDRAYEQYF; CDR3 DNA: TGTGCCAGAATCTCCCGGGACAGGGCTTACGAGCAGTACTTC
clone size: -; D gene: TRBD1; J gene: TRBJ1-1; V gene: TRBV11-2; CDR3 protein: CGSSWRGQGYTEAFF; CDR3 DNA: TGTGGCAGCTCCTGGCGCGGACAGGGGTACACTGAAGCTTTCTTT
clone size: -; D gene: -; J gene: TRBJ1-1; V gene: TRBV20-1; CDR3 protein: CSARGGTEAFF; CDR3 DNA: TGCAGTGCTAGGGGGGGAACTGAAGCTTTCTTT
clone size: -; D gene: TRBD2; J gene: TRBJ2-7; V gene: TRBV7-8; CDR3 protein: CASSKTVSGRTHEQYF; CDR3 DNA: TGTGCCAGCAGCAAGACGGTTAGCGGGAGGACCCACGAGCAGTACTTC
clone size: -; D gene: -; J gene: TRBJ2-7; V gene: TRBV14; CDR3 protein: CASSQVSTRQLDEQYF; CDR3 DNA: TGTGCCAGCAGCCAAGTCTCTACCAGGCAGTTGGACGAGCAGTACTTC
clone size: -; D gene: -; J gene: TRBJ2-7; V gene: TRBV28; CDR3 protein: CASSFTSNQGGSYEQYF; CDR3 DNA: TGTGCCAGCAGTTTCACCTCCAATCAGGGCGGATCCTACGAGCAGTACTTC